This T cell receptor beta chain originates from a study of blood T cell repertoires in COVID-19. Membership in each cohort depended on participant-reported clinical history. Trimming took 6 bases from V and 2 from J, leaving 17 bases between them. Per germline, CDR1 MNHEY and CDR2 SMNVEV (reference sequence). This CDR3 is built from 15 residues. Sequencing was performed with immunoSEQ multiplex PCR; in TCRdb, only in-frame clones are kept and a portion is missing. The sample holds fewer than 400,000 clones; 85% are singletons and the top ten take 1.5% to 2%. The specimen sequenced was PBMCs or T cells enriched from blood (not recorded which). This chain joins TRBV27 and TRBJ2-7; TRBD2 might be the D (5 bases). The TCR sequence derives from a woman under 40 who had been exposed to COVID-19. The CDR3 DNA follows: TGTGCCAGCAGCCAGCGAGTACTCGGGGCCTACGAGCAGTACTTC. Translated: CASSQRVLGAYEQYF.